One sample yielded the 21 T cell receptor beta chains listed below, sequenced in a study of PD-1 blockade in classical Hodgkin lymphoma. Each patient's relapse followed autologous stem cell transplantation, and brentuximab vedotin exposure varied. The table came from immunoSEQ multiplex PCR; TCRdb's copy has only in-frame clones and leaves some out. This table has about 23,000 clones, about two thirds appearing once. The source material was peripheral blood mononuclear cells (PBMCs), sampled at baseline. The receptor set was obtained from a human donor with classical Hodgkin lymphoma.

This clone appeared many times. The chain links TRBV28 to TRBJ1-5; 11 bases match TRBD1. The CDR3 contains 16 residues. CDR1 and CDR2 from the germline V gene are MDHEN and SYDVKM. V was clipped by 5 bases and J by 7 bases; unmatched bases: 10. The CDR3 DNA reads as TGTGCCAGCAGTCAACTCGGGACAGGGGGTTTGCAGCCCCAGCATTTT. Protein: CASSQLGTGGLQPQHF.

The chain carries TRBV6-5 and TRBJ2-2, with D unresolved. The ends were cut back, 5 bases at V and 2 bases at J, with 9 bases in the middle. The CDR3 totals 14 residues. Germline V gives CDR1 MNHEY, CDR2 SVGAGI. CDR3 region: CASSIGPNTGELFF. DNA of the CDR3: TGTGCCAGCAGTATCGGCCCCAACACCGGGGAGCTGTTTTTT.

This clone was recorded a few times. The V call is TRBV29-1, the J call TRBJ2-6; D is uncertain. V lost 7 bases to trimming and J lost 0 bases, with 7 bases between them. Germline V gene sequence: CDR1 SQVTM, CDR2 ANQGSEA. The CDR3 has 13 residues. The CDR3 nucleotides read TGCAGCGCCCTTGGCTCTGGGGCCAACGTCCTGACTTTC. Protein product: CSALGSGANVLTF. The complete variable domain, with remaining parts taken from reference TRBV29-1 and TRBJ2-6, reads SAVISQKPSRDICQRGTSLTIQCQVDSQVTMMFWYRQQPGQSLTLIATANQGSEATYESGFVIDKFPISRPNLTFSTLTVSNMSPEDSSIYLCSALGSGANVLTFGAGSRLTVL.

The CDR3 bases are TGCGCCAGCATTAGAAAACCATTGGCCCTTAAGGGACAGGTCTACACCTTC. Residues: CASIRKPLALKGQVYTF. The chain recombines TRBV10-1 with TRBJ1-2; 8 positions match TRBD1. V shed 7 bases and J 10 bases; nucleotides not matched to a gene: 23. Germline lookup yields CDR1 WNHNN and CDR2 SYGVQD (reference sequence). The CDR3 sequence is 17 residues long.

The rearrangement links TRBV29-1 to TRBJ1-2; D is perhaps TRBD1 (6 bases). This CDR3 has 14 amino acids. Germline CDR1 is SQVTM and CDR2 is ANQGSEA. Between the trimmed V and J ends, which lost 6 bases and 5 bases, there was a span of 19 bases. For the CDR3, the DNA is TGCAGCGTCCTCGAGCGGGGGCAGGATTATGGCTACACCTTC. Translated: CSVLERGQDYGYTF.

The J gene is TRBJ2-7, the V gene TRBV6-5; 10 bases are shared with TRBD1. Germline V lookup: CDR1 MNHEY, CDR2 SVGAGI. The CDR3 runs 15 residues. V shed 6 bases and J 0 bases; nucleotides not matched to a gene: 5. CDR3 sequence (DNA): TGTGCCAGCAGGGGACAGGGGAAGGTCTCCTACGAGCAGTACTTC. Residues: CASRGQGKVSYEQYF.

This clone has more than one count but fewer than ten. CDR3 DNA sequence: TGTGCCAGCAGTAAACAGCACACAGATACGCAGTATTTT. This codes for CASSKQHTDTQYF. This chain joins TRBV6-6 and TRBJ2-3, with unresolved D. The CDR3 has 13 residues. The germline V and J ends were trimmed by 5 bases and 2 bases, with 8 bases remaining between them. Per the germline V gene, CDR1 is MNHNY and CDR2 is SVGAGI (reference sequence).

The chain combines TRBV14 with TRBJ1-6; D is undetermined. The CDR3 contains 15 residues. Looked up from germline, CDR1 is SGHDN and CDR2 is FVKESK. The V gene lost 6 bases and the J gene lost 7 bases, with 16 bases spanning the gap. This chain's CDR3 is CASSLGQMLNSPLHF. In nucleotides, the CDR3 is TGTGCCAGCAGTCTCGGTCAGATGCTCAATTCACCCCTCCACTTT.

The rearrangement uses TRBV18 and TRBJ2-6, with 10 bases aligning to TRBD1. This CDR3 is built from 17 residues. Germline-derived CDR1 and CDR2 are KGHSH and LQKENI. Trimming took 2 bases from V and 2 from J; bases not matched to a gene: 3. In DNA, the CDR3 is TGTGCCAGCTCACCAACGGGACAGGGGACTGGGGCCAACGTCCTGACTTTC. This sequence encodes CASSPTGQGTGANVLTF.

This clone appeared a few times. The chain has TRBV11-1 and TRBJ2-3; D may be TRBD2 (6 bases). CDR1 and CDR2 (germline): SGHAT, FQDESV (reference sequence). The V gene lost 2 bases and the J gene lost 1 base, with 10 bases spanning the gap. This CDR3 spans 15 amino acids. Written as DNA, the CDR3 is TGTGCCAGCAGCTTAATAGCGGCGGGCACAGATACGCAGTATTTT. Translation: CASSLIAAGTDTQYF.

The chain joins TRBV19 to TRBJ1-6; no reliable D call. The CDR3 is made up of 16 amino acids. The germline gives CDR1 LNHDA, CDR2 SQIVND (reference sequence). Between the trimmed V and J ends, which lost 6 bases and 6 bases, there was a span of 18 bases. CDR3 in DNA: TGTGCCAGTAGCACCCCCGGAGGGTACACTAATTCACCCCTCCACTTT. Residues: CASSTPGGYTNSPLHF.

The chain uses TRBV7-4 and TRBJ2-7, with 7 bases identical to TRBD1. CDR1 is SGHVT and CDR2 is SQSDAQ in the germline V gene. The CDR3 is 15 amino acids. The junction had 10 bases not matched to a gene; V was cut back by 5 bases and J by 3 bases. CDR3 in amino acids: CASSPGQALGYEQYF. In DNA form, the CDR3 reads TGTGCCAGCAGCCCAGGACAGGCCTTAGGCTACGAGCAGTACTTC.

The V gene is TRBV5-8, the J gene TRBJ1-1; D is possibly TRBD1 (6 bases). V was trimmed by 4 bases and J by 1 base, leaving 11 bases between them. CDR1 is SGHTS and CDR2 is YDEGEE in the germline V gene. CDR3 length equals 14 residues. CDR3: CASSLTTGNTEAFF. Written as DNA, the CDR3 is TGTGCCAGCAGCCTAACGACAGGGAACACTGAAGCTTTCTTT.

The gene calls are TRBV25-1 and TRBJ1-2; D gene ambiguous. The length of the CDR3 is 13 residues. Germline V gene data show CDR1 as MGHDK and CDR2 as SYGVNS. Trimming took off 5 bases at V and 2 bases at J, with 9 bases between the two ends. CDR3 DNA sequence: TGTGCCAGCAGTTTGGGCGGGAACTATGGCTACACCTTC. Its protein is CASSLGGNYGYTF.

This clone was detected once. This chain links TRBV7-2 with TRBJ2-5, with a tentative D call TRBD1 (5 bases). The V and J ends lost 1 base and 2 bases respectively, with 11 bases between them. The CDR3 runs 15 residues. Germline CDR1 is SGHTA and CDR2 is FQGNSA. CDR3 region: CASSLVSRTQETQYF. The CDR3 nucleotides read TGTGCCAGCAGCTTAGTTTCTAGGACACAAGAGACCCAGTACTTC. Complete variable domain (other parts from reference TRBV7-2 and TRBJ2-5): GAGVSQSPSNKVTEKGKDVELRCDPISGHTALYWYRQSLGQGLEFLIYFQGNSAPDKSGLPSDRFSAERTGGSVSTLTIQRTQQEDSAVYLCASSLVSRTQETQYFGPGTRLLVL.

In its sample, this clone was seen a few times. Here the CDR3 DNA reads TGCGCCAGCAGCTCATTGGGTCCGAACTCTGGAAACACCATATATTTT. Amino acids: CASSSLGPNSGNTIYF. The V and J genes are TRBV5-1 and TRBJ1-3; D remains ambiguous. The CDR3 runs 16 residues. With 3 bases removed from V and 0 bases from J, the gap between germline ends came to 13 bases. Germline CDR1 is SGHRS and CDR2 is YFSETQ.

The chain's CDR3 is CASSYRDPNQPQHF. Here the CDR3 DNA reads TGTGCCAGTAGTTACAGGGATCCTAATCAGCCCCAGCATTTT. The V call is TRBV19, the J call TRBJ1-5, with TRBD1 as a possible D gene (6 bases). The CDR3 runs 14 residues. Germline CDR1 reads LNHDA; CDR2 reads SQIVND (reference sequence). Deletions cut 5 bases from V and 4 bases from J, with 12 bases between.

The CDR3, as DNA: TGTGCCTGGAGTCGTCCTAGCGGGAGGGACGAGCAGTACTTC. Translation gives CAWSRPSGRDEQYF. The V and J genes are TRBV30 and TRBJ2-7, with 12 bases lining up with TRBD2. The CDR3 covers 14 residues. Germline CDR1 reads GTSNPN; CDR2 reads SVGIG (reference sequence). V lost 2 bases to trimming and J lost 5 bases; unmatched junction nucleotides: 4.

The CDR3 coding sequence is TGTGCCAGCAGTTTCCTCCATGAGCAGTTCTTC. Amino acids: CASSFLHEQFF. The J gene is TRBJ2-1, the V gene TRBV6-6; D is undetermined. V lost 4 bases and J 8 bases, leaving 6 bases between the germline ends. CDR1 and CDR2 from the germline V gene are MNHNY and SVGAGI (reference sequence). CDR3 size: 11 residues.

Of note for this clone: The sample has other DNA sequences that encode this CDR3 too. V is TRBV27 and J is TRBJ2-3, with 12 bases matching TRBD2. The V and J ends lost 0 bases and 6 bases, in that order; junction bases with no gene match: 4. This CDR3 comprises 16 residues. Germline V gives CDR1 MNHEY, CDR2 SMNVEV (reference sequence). For the CDR3, the DNA is TGTGCCAGCAGTTTATCGCGGCTAGCGGGGGGGGATACGCAGTATTTT. Its translation: CASSLSRLAGGDTQYF.

V and J are TRBV19 and TRBJ2-3; TRBD1 aligns across 8 bases. Unmatched junction bases numbered 3, after V lost 3 bases and J lost 1 base. This CDR3 is built from 15 residues. Per germline, CDR1 LNHDA and CDR2 SQIVND (reference sequence). The CDR3 DNA follows: TGTGCCAGTAGTATGGACAGGGTTGGCACAGATACGCAGTATTTT. It encodes CASSMDRVGTDTQYF.